This is a list of T cell receptor beta chains from one sample in a study of blood T cells in healthy people across ages. TCRdb used MiXCR to reprocess the 5' RACE reads, holding one entry per CDR3 protein. The sample holds hundreds of thousands of distinct CDR3 sequences, approximately 25% seen once. The sample also formed part of further work on T cells of mothers and their children.

The sequenced material came from blood. The receptor set was obtained from a boy aged 10-17 years in good health. Each CDR3 is given with its conserved first and last residue. The D gene is left open where the match is weak. Rows may omit the clone size; those that give it use once, few, many or a size class.

d_gene,v_gene,abundance,j_gene,CDR3aa,CDR3nt
-,TRBV29-1,few,TRBJ1-2,CSVVLGGDYGYTF,TGCAGCGTTGTCCTCGGGGGTGACTATGGCTACACCTTC
TRBD2,TRBV6-6,-,TRBJ2-3,CASMTSGGPGDTQYF,TGTGCCAGCATGACTAGCGGGGGGCCAGGAGATACGCAGTATTTT
-,TRBV2,few,TRBJ2-7,CASETIRDDYEQYF,TGTGCCAGCGAGACGATCCGGGACGACTACGAGCAGTACTTC
-,TRBV5-6,few,TRBJ2-4,CASSWGADFFQYF,TGTGCCAGCAGCTGGGGGGCAGACTTCTTTCAGTACTTC
-,TRBV27,-,TRBJ1-5,CASSLDWGNQPQHF,TGTGCCAGCAGTTTAGATTGGGGGAATCAGCCCCAGCATTTT
TRBD2,TRBV28,few,TRBJ2-7,CATGLAGLYEQYF,TGTGCCACCGGACTAGCGGGACTCTACGAGCAGTACTTC
TRBD2,TRBV7-9,few,TRBJ2-1,CASSLGGGGGNEQFF,TGTGCCAGCAGCTTAGGCGGGGGGGGTGGGAATGAGCAGTTCTTC
-,TRBV10-3,few,TRBJ2-7,CAIRAGVEGEQYF,TGTGCCATAAGAGCGGGTGTTGAGGGCGAGCAGTACTTC
-,TRBV7-9,few,TRBJ1-1,CASSFQQGMNTEAFF,TGTGCCAGCAGCTTTCAACAGGGAATGAACACTGAAGCTTTCTTT
-,TRBV12-3/TRBV12-4,few,TRBJ1-4,CARCIAGNEKLFF,TGTGCCCGCTGCATCGCGGGGAATGAAAAACTGTTTTTT
TRBD1,TRBV5-6,-,TRBJ2-7,CASSSGQGAYYEQYF,TGTGCCAGCAGCTCCGGACAGGGGGCCTACTACGAGCAGTACTTC
TRBD2,TRBV6-5,few,TRBJ2-1,CASSPTIAGDNEQFF,TGTGCCAGCAGCCCGACCATAGCGGGAGACAATGAGCAGTTCTTC
TRBD1,TRBV6-4,few,TRBJ2-5,CASRGQGEGETQYF,TGTGCCAGTCGAGGACAGGGGGAGGGAGAGACCCAGTACTTC
-,TRBV4-2,few,TRBJ1-3,CASSQESGGDTIYF,TGTGCCAGCAGCCAAGAATCCGGGGGGGACACCATATATTTT
-,TRBV5-1,-,TRBJ2-7,CASSGTGTEAYEQYF,TGCGCCAGCAGCGGGACCGGGACGGAGGCCTACGAGCAGTACTTC
TRBD2,TRBV7-8,few,TRBJ2-1,CASSLAAGTSGSNEQFF,TGTGCCAGCAGCTTAGCGGCCGGGACTAGCGGGAGTAATGAGCAGTTCTTC
TRBD2,TRBV4-1,few,TRBJ2-7,CASSQDDSGKAHEQYF,TGCGCCAGCAGCCAAGATGATAGCGGGAAGGCCCACGAGCAGTACTTC
TRBD1,TRBV13,few,TRBJ1-2,CASTSQGDYGYTF,TGTGCCAGCACCTCCCAGGGGGACTATGGCTACACCTTC
-,TRBV7-2,-,TRBJ1-5,CASSLGLVIQPQHF,TGTGCCAGCAGCTTAGGCCTAGTAATTCAGCCCCAGCATTTT
TRBD2,TRBV19,-,TRBJ2-5,CASSREPGLAETQYF,TGTGCCAGTAGTAGAGAACCGGGACTAGCGGAGACCCAGTACTTC
-,TRBV7-2,few,TRBJ1-6,CASSARVFSGSPLHF,TGTGCCAGCAGCGCCAGGGTTTTCAGTGGTTCACCCCTCCACTTT
-,TRBV19,-,TRBJ2-7,CASSIEVNYEQYF,TGTGCCAGTAGTATAGAGGTCAACTACGAGCAGTACTTC
-,TRBV5-1,-,TRBJ2-1,CASSSDVFNEQFF,TGCGCCAGCAGCTCGGACGTATTCAATGAGCAGTTCTTC